These T cell receptor beta chains were read from a single sample in a study of blood T cell repertoires in COVID-19. Profiled with immunoSEQ multiplex PCR; TCRdb holds only in-frame clones, not every one. The top ten clones hold 9.5% to 15% of a sample with 60,000 to 85,000 clones, 86% of them seen once. Sequenced material: peripheral blood. The receptors were gathered from a human donor in a cohort sampled during active COVID-19. Each CDR3 is given with its conserved first and last residue.

CAWGDWTDTQYF TRBJ2-3 TRBV30
CASSPAYEQYF TRBJ2-7 TRBV7-8
CASSTQAGGLNEQFF TRBJ2-1 TRBV5-5
CAISQGSNTGELFF TRBJ2-2 TRBV10-3
CASSLEIRGGPYEQYF TRBJ2-7 TRBV11-2
CASSQGQKIGGAAQETQYF TRBJ2-5 TRBV4-2
CASSLRYEQYF TRBJ2-7 TRBV7-8
CASSSGQAPTGELFF TRBJ2-2 TRBV7-8
CASSTRQSYTDTQYF TRBJ2-3 TRBV5-1
CASSPLSTGLSGANVLTF TRBJ2-6 TRBV18
CASSETGVGSPLHF TRBJ1-6 TRBV6-5
CASRLTGGAFGYTF TRBJ1-2 TRBV2
CASSPGGEETNYGYTF TRBJ1-2 TRBV4-2
CAWKPTSSSYNEQFF TRBJ2-1 TRBV30
CASSFVADTQYF TRBJ2-3 TRBV12-3/TRBV12-4
CASSPDGTGGFSGNTIYF TRBJ1-3 TRBV5-1
CSVSTGPNTEAFF TRBJ1-1 TRBV29-1
CASSLGLAGSTGELFF TRBJ2-2 TRBV5-4
CASSLTGGWDGYTF TRBJ1-2 TRBV5-1
CASIPGSGGVYEQYF TRBJ2-7 TRBV6-5
CASSLAGVEEKLFF TRBJ1-4 TRBV5-5
CASSLSWGVTEAFF TRBJ1-1 TRBV27
CASSPPSNNYGYTF TRBJ1-2 TRBV18
CSAWRATEAFF TRBJ1-1 TRBV20-1
CASSQGTGTGANVLTF TRBJ2-6 TRBV3-1/TRBV3-2
CASSHWSQETQYF TRBJ2-5 TRBV12-3/TRBV12-4
CARGEVGEKLFF TRBJ1-4 TRBV5-1
CASSPGPGQGALGYTF TRBJ1-2 TRBV7-2
CASSASPGQGNTGELFF TRBJ2-2 TRBV9
CASSTKMGQGTETQYF TRBJ2-5 TRBV9
CASSLGGGNTIYF TRBJ1-3 TRBV11-3
CASSLTGVRGALYGYTF TRBJ1-2 TRBV5-1
CASSPGTGASEQYF TRBJ2-7 TRBV7-2